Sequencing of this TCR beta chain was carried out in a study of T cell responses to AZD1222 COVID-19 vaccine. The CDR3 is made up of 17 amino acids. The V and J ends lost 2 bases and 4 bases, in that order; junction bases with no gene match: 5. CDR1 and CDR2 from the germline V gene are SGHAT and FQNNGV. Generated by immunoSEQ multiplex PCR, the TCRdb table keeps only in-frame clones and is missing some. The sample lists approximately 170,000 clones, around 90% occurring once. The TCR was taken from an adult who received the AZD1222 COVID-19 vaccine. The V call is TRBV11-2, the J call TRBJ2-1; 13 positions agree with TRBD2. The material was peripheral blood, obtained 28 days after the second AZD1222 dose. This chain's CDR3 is CASSLRTSGSPYNEQFF. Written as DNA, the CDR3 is TGTGCCAGCAGCTTAAGGACTAGCGGGAGTCCTTACAATGAGCAGTTCTTC.